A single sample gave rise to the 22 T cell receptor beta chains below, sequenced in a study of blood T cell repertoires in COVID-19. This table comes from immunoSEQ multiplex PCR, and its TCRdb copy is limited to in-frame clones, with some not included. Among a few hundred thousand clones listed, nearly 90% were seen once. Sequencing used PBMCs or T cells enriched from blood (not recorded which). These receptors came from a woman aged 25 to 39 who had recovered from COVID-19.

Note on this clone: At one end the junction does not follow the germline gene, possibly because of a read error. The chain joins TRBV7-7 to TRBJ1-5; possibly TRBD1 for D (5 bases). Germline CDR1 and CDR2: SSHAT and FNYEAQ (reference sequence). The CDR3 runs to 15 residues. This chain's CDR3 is CASSAPGNSYQPQHF. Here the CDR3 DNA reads TGTGCTAGCAGCGCCCCAGGGAATTCATATCAGCCCCAGCATTTT.

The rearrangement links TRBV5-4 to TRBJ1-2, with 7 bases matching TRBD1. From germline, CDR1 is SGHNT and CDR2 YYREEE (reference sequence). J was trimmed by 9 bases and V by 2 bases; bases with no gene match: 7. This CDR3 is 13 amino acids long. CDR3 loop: CASSLLQQGSYTF. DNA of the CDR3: TGTGCCAGCAGCTTATTACAACAGGGGAGCTACACCTTC.

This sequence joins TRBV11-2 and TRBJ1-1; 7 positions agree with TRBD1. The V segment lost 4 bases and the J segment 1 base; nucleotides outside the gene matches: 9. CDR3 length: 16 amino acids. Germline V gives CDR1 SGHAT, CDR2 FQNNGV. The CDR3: CASSSSPGQSNTEAFF. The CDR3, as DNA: TGTGCCAGCAGCTCAAGCCCGGGACAGTCGAACACTGAAGCTTTCTTT. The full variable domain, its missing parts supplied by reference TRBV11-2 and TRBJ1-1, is EAGVAQSPRYKIIEKRQSVAFWCNPISGHATLYWYQQILGQGPKLLIQFQNNGVVDDSQLPKDRFSAERLKGVDSTLKIQPAKLEDSAVYLCASSSSPGQSNTEAFFGQGTRLTVV.

The CDR3 loop reads CASSGGQGAKTQYF. CDR3 bases: TGCGCCAGCAGCGGAGGACAGGGGGCGAAGACCCAGTACTTC. The chain carries TRBV5-1 and TRBJ2-5; 11 nucleotides match TRBD1. The CDR3 spans 14 residues. The V gene's germline CDR1 is SGHRS and CDR2 YFSETQ. V trimming: 4 bases; J trimming: 6 bases; junction bases outside the gene matches: 5.

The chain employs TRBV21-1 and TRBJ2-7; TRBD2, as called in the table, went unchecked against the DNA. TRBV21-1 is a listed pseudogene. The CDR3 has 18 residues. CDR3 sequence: CASSNRTSGGPLSYEQYF. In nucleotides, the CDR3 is TGTGCCAGCAGCAATAGGACTAGCGGGGGGCCCCTCTCCTACGAGCAGTACTTC.

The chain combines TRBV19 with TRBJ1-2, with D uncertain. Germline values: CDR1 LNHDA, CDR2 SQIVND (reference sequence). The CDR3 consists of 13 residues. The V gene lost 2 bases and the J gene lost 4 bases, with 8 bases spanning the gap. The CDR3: CASSINSIYGYTF. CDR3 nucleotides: TGTGCCAGTAGTATAAACAGCATCTATGGCTACACCTTC.

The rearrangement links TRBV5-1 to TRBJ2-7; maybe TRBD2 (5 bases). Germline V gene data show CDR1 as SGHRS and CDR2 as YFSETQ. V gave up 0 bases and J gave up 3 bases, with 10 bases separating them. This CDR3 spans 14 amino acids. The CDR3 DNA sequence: TGCGCCAGCAGCTTGGCACTAGACCTCTACGAGCAGTACTTC. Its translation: CASSLALDLYEQYF.

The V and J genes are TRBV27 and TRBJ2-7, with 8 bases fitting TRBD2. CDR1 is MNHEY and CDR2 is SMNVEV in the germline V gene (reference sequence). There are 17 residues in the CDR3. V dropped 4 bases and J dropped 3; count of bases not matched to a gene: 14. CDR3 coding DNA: TGTGCCAGCAGTTACCTCTCGGGTGCGGGGGGACTCTACGAGCAGTACTTC. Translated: CASSYLSGAGGLYEQYF.

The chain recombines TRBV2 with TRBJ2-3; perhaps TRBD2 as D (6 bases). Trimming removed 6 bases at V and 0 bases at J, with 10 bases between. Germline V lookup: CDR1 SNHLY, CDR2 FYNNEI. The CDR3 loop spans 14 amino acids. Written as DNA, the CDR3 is TGTGCCAGCAGCCCGGGACTGAGCACAGATACGCAGTATTTT. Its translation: CASSPGLSTDTQYF.

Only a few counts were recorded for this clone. CDR3: CASSPRGNGYTF. The CDR3 bases are TGTGCCAGCAGCCCCCGCGGAAATGGCTACACCTTC. V usage is TRBV7-4 and J usage is TRBJ1-2, with D hard to call. Germline CDR1 SGHVT, CDR2 SQSDAQ. This CDR3 spans 12 amino acids. V lost 5 bases, J lost 6 bases, and 10 bases lay in between.

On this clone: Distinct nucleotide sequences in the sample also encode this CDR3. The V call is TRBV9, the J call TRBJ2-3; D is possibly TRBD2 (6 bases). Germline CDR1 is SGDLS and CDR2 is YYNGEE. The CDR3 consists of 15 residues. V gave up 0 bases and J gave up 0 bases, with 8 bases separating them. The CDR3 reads CASSVVAASTDTQYF. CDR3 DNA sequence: TGTGCCAGCAGCGTAGTAGCGGCTAGCACAGATACGCAGTATTTT.

The CDR3 bases are TGCGCCAGCAGCCCAATTGGGGCACAGGGGATCCATGGCTACACCTTC. This sequence encodes CASSPIGAQGIHGYTF. This chain links TRBV5-1 with TRBJ1-2, with 7 bases aligning to TRBD1. Germline V gene sequence: CDR1 SGHRS, CDR2 YFSETQ. This CDR3 has 16 residues. V gave up 4 bases and J gave up 6 bases; unmatched junction bases: 15.

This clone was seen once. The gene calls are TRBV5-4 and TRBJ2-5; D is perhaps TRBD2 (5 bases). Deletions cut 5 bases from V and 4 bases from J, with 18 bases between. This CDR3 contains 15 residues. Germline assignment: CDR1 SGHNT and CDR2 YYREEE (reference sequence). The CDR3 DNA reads TGTGCCAGCAGGCCGGAGACTAAGCTCGGAGAGACCCAGTACTTC. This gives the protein CASRPETKLGETQYF.

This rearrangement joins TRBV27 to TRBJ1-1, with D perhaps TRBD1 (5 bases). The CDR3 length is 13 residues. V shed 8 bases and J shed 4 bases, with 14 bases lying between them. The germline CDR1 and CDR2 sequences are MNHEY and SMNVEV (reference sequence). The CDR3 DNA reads TGTGCCAGCGGCACCAGGGATAGCACTGAAGCTTTCTTT. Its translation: CASGTRDSTEAFF.

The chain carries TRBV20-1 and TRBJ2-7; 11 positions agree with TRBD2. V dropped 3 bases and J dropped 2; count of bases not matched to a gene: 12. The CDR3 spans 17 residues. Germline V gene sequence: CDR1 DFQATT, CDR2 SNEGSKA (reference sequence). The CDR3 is CSASRGSGGAKTYEQYF. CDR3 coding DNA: TGCAGTGCTAGTCGCGGTAGCGGGGGGGCCAAGACCTACGAGCAGTACTTC.

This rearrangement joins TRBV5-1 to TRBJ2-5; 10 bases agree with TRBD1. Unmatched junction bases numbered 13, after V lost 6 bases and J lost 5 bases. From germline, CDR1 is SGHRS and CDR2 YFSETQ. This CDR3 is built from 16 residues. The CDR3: CASTLSGTGESETQYF. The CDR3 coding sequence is TGCGCCAGCACTCTATCCGGGACAGGGGAGTCGGAGACCCAGTACTTC.

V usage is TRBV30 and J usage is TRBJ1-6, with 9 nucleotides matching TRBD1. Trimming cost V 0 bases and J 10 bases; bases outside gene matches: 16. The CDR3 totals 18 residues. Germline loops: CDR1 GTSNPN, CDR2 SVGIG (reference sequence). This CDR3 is CAWSVVFRDRALGSPLHF. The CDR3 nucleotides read TGTGCCTGGAGTGTAGTTTTCCGGGACAGGGCCCTCGGGTCACCCCTCCACTTT.

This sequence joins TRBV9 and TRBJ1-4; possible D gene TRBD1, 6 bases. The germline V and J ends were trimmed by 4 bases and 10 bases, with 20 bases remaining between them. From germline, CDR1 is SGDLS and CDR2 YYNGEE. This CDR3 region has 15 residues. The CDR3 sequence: CASSPGTPPPVKLFF. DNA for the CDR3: TGTGCCAGCAGCCCAGGGACACCTCCACCCGTAAAACTGTTTTTT.

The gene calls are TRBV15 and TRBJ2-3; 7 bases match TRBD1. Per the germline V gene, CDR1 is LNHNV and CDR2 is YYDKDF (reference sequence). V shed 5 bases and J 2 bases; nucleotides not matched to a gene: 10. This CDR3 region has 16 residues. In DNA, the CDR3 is TGTGCCACCAGCGTCGAGCTGGGGACAGTCACAGATACGCAGTATTTT. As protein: CATSVELGTVTDTQYF.

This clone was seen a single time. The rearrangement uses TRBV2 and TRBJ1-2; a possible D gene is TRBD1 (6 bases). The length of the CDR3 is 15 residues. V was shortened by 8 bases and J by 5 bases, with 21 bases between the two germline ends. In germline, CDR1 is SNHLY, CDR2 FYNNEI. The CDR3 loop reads CASGRQAFPVYGYTF. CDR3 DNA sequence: TGTGCCAGCGGGCGACAGGCATTCCCGGTTTATGGCTACACCTTC.

CDR3 sequence reads: CASSLEGYEQYF. CDR3 nucleotides: TGTGCCAGCAGCTTGGAGGGGTACGAGCAGTACTTC. The chain links TRBV5-5 to TRBJ2-7; D perhaps matches TRBD1 (5 bases). The germline CDR1 and CDR2 sequences are SGHKS and YYEKEE (reference sequence). The CDR3 runs 12 residues. V was cut by 0 bases and J by 4 bases, with 5 bases left in between. Using reference TRBV5-5 and TRBJ2-7 for the parts outside the CDR3, the full variable domain is DAGVTQSPTHLIKTRGQQVTLRCSPISGHKSVSWYQQVLGQGPQFIFQYYEKEERGRGNFPDRFSARQFPNYSSELNVNALLLGDSALYLCASSLEGYEQYFGPGTRLTVT.

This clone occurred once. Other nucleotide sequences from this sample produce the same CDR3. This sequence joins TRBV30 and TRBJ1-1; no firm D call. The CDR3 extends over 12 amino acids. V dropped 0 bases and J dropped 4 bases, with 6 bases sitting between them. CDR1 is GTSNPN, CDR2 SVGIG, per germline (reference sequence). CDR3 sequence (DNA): TGTGCCTGGAGTGTACGGGTCACTGAAGCTTTCTTT. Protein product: CAWSVRVTEAFF.